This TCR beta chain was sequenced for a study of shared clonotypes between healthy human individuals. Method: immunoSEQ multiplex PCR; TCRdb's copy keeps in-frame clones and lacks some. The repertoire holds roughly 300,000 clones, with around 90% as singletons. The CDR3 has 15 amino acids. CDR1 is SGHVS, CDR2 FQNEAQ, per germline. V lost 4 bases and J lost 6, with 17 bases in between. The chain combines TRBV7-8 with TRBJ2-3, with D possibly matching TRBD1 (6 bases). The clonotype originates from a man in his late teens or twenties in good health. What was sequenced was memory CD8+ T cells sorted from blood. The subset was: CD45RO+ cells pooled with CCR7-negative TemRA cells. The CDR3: CASSSPGNRADTQYF. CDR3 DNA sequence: TGTGCCAGCAGCTCTCCGGGCAACAGGGCGGATACGCAGTATTTT.